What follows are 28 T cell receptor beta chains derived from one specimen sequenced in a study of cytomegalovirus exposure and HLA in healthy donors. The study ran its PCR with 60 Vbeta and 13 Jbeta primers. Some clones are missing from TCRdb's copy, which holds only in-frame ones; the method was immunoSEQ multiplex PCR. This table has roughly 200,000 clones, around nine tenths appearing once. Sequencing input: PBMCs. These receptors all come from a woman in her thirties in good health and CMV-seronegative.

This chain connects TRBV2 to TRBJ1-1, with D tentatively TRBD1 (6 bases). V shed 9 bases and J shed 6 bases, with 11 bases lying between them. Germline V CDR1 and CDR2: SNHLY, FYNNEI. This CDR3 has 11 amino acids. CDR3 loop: CARQGRAEAFF. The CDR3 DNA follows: TGTGCCAGACAGGGTCGGGCTGAAGCTTTCTTT.

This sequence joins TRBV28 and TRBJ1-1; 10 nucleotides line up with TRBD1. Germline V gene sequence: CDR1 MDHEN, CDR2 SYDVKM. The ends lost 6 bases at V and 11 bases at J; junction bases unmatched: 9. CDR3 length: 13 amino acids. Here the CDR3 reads CASRGTGAALAFF. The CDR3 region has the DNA TGTGCCAGCAGGGGGACAGGGGCCGCCCTGGCTTTCTTT.

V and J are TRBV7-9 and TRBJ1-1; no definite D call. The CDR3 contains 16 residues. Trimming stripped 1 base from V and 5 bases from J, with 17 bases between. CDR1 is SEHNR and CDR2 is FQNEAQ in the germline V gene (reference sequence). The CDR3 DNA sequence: TGTGCCAGCAGCTTAGTACAGATTCCGAGAGGGACTGAAGCTTTCTTT. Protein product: CASSLVQIPRGTEAFF.

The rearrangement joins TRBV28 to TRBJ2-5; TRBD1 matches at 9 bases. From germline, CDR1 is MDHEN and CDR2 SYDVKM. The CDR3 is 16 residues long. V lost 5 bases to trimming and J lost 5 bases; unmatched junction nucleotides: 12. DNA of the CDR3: TGTGCCAGCAGTGATACCTCCGGGACAGGGCCCGAGACCCAGTACTTC. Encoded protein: CASSDTSGTGPETQYF.

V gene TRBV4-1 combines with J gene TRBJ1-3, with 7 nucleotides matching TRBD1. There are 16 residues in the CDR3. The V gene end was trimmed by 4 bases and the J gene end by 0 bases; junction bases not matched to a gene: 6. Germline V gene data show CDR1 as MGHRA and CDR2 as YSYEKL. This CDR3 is CASSPGTASSGNTIYF. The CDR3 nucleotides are TGCGCCAGCAGCCCCGGGACAGCGAGCTCTGGAAACACCATATATTTT.

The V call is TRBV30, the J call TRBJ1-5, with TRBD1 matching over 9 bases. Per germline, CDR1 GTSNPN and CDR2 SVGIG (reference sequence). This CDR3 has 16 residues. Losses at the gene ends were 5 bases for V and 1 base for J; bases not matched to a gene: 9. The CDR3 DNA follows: TGTGCCTGGCCGCCCGGGACAGGGAACAGCAATCAGCCCCAGCATTTT. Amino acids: CAWPPGTGNSNQPQHF. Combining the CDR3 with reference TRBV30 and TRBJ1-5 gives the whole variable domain SQTIHQWPATLVQPVGSPLSLECTVEGTSNPNLYWYRQAAGRGLQLLFYSVGIGQISSEVPQNLSASRPQDRQFILSSKKLLLSDSGFYLCAWPPGTGNSNQPQHFGDGTRLSIL.

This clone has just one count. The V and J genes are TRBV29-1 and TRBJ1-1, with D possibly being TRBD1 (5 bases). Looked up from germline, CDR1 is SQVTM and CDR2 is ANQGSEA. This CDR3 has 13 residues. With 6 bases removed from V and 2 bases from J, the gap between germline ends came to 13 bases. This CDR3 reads CSVSGTINTEAFF. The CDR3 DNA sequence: TGCAGCGTCTCCGGGACTATCAACACTGAAGCTTTCTTT.

The CDR3 loop is CASSVPGQGSGELFF. The CDR3 DNA reads TGTGCCAGCTCAGTACCGGGACAGGGGTCCGGGGAGCTGTTTTTT. The rearrangement links TRBV18 to TRBJ2-2, with 10 positions matching TRBD1. The ends lost 5 bases at V and 6 bases at J; junction bases unmatched: 6. The CDR3 runs to 15 residues. CDR1 and CDR2 (germline): KGHSH, LQKENI.

This chain's CDR3 is CASSPPFLGGFEKLFF. The DNA of the CDR3 is TGTGCCAGCAGTCCACCATTCCTAGGCGGTTTCGAAAAACTGTTTTTT. V and J are TRBV28 and TRBJ1-4; D is unresolved. Germline V gene lookup returns CDR1 MDHEN and CDR2 SYDVKM. This CDR3 region has 16 residues. The V gene lost 5 bases and the J gene lost 8 bases, with 21 bases spanning the gap.

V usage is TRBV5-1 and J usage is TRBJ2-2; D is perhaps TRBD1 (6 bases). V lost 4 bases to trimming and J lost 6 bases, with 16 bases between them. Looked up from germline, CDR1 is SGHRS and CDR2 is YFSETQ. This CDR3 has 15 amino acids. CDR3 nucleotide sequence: TGCGCCAGCAGCGCCACAGGGTCAATTTCCGGGGAGCTGTTTTTT. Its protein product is CASSATGSISGELFF.

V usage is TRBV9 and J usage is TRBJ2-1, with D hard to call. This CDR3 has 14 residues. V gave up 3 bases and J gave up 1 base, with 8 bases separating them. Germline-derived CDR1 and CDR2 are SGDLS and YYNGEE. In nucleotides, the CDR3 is TGTGCCAGCAGCGCGGCGGCTTCCTACAATGAGCAGTTCTTC. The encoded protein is CASSAAASYNEQFF.

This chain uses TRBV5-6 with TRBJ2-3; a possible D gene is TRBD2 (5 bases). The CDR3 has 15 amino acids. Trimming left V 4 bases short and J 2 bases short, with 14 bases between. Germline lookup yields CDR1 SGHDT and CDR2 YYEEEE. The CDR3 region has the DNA TGTGCCAGCAGCCGAGGCCTCGGGGACACAGATACGCAGTATTTT. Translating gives CASSRGLGDTDTQYF.

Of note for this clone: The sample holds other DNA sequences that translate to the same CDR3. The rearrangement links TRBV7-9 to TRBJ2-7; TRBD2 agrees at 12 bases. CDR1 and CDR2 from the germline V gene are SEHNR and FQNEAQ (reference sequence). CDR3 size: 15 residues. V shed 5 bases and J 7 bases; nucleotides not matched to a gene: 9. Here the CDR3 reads CASSPPGLAGREQYF. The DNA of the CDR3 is TGTGCCAGCAGCCCACCGGGACTAGCGGGTAGGGAGCAGTACTTC.

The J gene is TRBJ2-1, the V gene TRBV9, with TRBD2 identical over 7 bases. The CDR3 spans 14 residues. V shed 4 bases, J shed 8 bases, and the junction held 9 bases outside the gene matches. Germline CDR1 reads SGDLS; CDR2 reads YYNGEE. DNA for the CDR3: TGTGCCAGCAGCCCTACGACTAGCCGGGATGAGCAGTTCTTC. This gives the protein CASSPTTSRDEQFF.

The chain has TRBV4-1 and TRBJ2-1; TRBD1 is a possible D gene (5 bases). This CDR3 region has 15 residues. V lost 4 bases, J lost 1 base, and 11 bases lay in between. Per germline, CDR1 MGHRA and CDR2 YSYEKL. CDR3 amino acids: CASSPRVNSYNEQFF. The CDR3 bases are TGCGCCAGCAGCCCCAGGGTAAATTCCTACAATGAGCAGTTCTTC.

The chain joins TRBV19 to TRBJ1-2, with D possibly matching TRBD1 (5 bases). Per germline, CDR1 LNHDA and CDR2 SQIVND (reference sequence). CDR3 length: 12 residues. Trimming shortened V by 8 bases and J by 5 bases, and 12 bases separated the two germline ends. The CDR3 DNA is TGTGCCAGTTTGGGCAGGGAATATGGCTACACCTTC. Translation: CASLGREYGYTF.

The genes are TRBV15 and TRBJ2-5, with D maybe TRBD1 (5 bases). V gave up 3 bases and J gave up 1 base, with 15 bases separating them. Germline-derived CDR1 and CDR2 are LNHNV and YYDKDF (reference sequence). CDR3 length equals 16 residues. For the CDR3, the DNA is TGTGCCACCAGCAGGACTCGCGACAGCAGCCAAGAGACCCAGTACTTC. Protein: CATSRTRDSSQETQYF. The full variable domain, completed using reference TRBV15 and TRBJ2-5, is DAMVIQNPRYQVTQFGKPVTLSCSQTLNHNVMYWYQQKSSQAPKLLFHYYDKDFNNEADTPDNFQSRRPNTSFCFLDIRSPGLGDTAMYLCATSRTRDSSQETQYFGPGTRLLVL.

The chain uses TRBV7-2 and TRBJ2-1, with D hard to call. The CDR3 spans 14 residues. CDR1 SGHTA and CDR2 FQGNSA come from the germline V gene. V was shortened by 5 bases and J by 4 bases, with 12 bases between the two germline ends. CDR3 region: CASSRLAVYNEQFF. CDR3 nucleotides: TGTGCCAGCAGCCGCCTGGCGGTGTACAATGAGCAGTTCTTC.

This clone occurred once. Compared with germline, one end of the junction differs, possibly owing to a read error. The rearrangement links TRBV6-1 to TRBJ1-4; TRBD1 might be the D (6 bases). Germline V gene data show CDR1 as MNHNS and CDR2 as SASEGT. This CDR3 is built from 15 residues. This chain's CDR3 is CATSSPRTDYEKLFF. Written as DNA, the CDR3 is TGTGCCACCAGTTCCCCGCGGACAGACTATGAAAAACTGTTTTTT.

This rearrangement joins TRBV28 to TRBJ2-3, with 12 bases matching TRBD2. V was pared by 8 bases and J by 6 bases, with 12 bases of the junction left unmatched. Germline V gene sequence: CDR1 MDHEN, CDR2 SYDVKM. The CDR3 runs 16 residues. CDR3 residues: CASALPTSGGFDTQYF. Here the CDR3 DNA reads TGTGCCAGCGCCCTCCCGACTAGCGGGGGATTTGATACGCAGTATTTT.

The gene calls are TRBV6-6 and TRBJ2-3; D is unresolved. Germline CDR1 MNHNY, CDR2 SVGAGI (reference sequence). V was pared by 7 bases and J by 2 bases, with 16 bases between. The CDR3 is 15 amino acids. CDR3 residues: CASNWPGLATDTQYF. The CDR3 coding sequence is TGTGCCAGCAATTGGCCGGGTTTGGCCACAGATACGCAGTATTTT.

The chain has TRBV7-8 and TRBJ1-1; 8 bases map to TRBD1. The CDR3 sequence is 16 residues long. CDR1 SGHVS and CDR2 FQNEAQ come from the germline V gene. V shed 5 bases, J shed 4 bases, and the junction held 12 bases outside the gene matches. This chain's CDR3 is CASSRIQGAFATEAFF. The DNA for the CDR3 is TGTGCCAGCAGCAGAATTCAGGGGGCGTTCGCCACTGAAGCTTTCTTT. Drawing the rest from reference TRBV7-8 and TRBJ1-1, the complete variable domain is GAGVSQSPRYKVAKRGQDVALRCDPISGHVSLFWYQQALGQGPEFLTYFQNEAQLDKSGLPSDRFFAERPEGSVSTLKIQRTQQEDSAVYLCASSRIQGAFATEAFFGQGTRLTVV.

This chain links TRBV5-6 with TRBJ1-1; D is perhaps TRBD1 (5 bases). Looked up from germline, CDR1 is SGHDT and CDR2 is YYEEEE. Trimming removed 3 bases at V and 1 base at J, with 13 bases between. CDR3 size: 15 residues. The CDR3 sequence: CASSSSKTGNTEAFF. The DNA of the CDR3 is TGTGCCAGCAGCTCCTCTAAAACAGGGAACACTGAAGCTTTCTTT. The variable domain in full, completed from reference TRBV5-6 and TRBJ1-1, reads DAGVTQSPTHLIKTRGQQVTLRCSPKSGHDTVSWYQQALGQGPQFIFQYYEEEERQRGNFPDRFSGHQFPNYSSELNVNALLLGDSALYLCASSSSKTGNTEAFFGQGTRLTVV.

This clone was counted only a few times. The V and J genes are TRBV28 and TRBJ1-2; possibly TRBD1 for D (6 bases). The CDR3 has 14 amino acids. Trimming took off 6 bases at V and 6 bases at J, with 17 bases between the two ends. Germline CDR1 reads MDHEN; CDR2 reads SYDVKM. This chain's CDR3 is CASRPPTGSHGYTF. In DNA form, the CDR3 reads TGTGCCAGCAGGCCGCCCACAGGGTCACATGGCTACACCTTC.

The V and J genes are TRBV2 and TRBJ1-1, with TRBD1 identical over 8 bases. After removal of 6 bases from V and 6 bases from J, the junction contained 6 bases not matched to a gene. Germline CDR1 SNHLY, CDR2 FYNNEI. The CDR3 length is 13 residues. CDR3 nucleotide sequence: TGTGCCAGCAGACCCCCGACAGGGGCTGAAGCTTTCTTT. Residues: CASRPPTGAEAFF.

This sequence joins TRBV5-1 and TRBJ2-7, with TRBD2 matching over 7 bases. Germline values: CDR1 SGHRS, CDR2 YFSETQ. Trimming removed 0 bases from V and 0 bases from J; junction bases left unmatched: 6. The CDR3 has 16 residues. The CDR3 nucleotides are TGCGCCAGCAGCTTGGGGAGCGGGACCAGCTCCTACGAGCAGTACTTC. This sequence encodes CASSLGSGTSSYEQYF.

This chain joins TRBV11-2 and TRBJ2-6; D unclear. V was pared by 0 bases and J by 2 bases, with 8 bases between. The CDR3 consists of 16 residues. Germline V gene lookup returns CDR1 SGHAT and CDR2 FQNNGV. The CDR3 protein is CASSLDSSTGANVLTF. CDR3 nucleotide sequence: TGTGCCAGCAGCTTAGATTCGAGTACTGGGGCCAACGTCCTGACTTTC.

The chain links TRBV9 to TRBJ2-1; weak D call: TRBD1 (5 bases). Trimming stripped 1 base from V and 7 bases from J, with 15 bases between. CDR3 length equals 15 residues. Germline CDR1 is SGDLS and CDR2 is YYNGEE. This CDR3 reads CASSVFQGVGNEQFF. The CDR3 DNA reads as TGTGCCAGCAGCGTATTCCAGGGTGTTGGAAATGAGCAGTTCTTC.